This TCR beta chain was sequenced in a study of beta chain features in type 1 diabetes. Study outcomes and limitations: Shorter templates might be favored by PCR, and equally so in patients and in controls. Insertion counts at VDJ junctions were lower in type 1 diabetes patients, who also showed more deletions there. There was a moderate but significant shortening of TCRB CDR3s in all four CD4+ subsets of Type 1 diabetes patients.

The sample holds a few counts of this clone. What it binds is not known. The length of the CDR3 is 13 residues. V was cut by 4 bases and J by 9 bases, with 15 bases left in between. CDR1 is SGHNT and CDR2 is YYREEE in the germline V gene (reference sequence). Investigators reverse transcribed all isolated RNA, so they sequenced expressed TCRB transcripts. Some clones are missing from TCRdb's copy, which holds only in-frame ones; the method was immunoSEQ multiplex PCR. The repertoire holds under 150,000 clones, with 9% as singletons. This TCR came from a man aged 25 to 40 with type 1 diabetes. The rearrangement links TRBV5-4 to TRBJ2-3; weak D call: TRBD2 (6 bases). Material: central memory CD4+ T cells from blood. DNA for the CDR3: TGTGCCAGCAGCCCGTCGGGGGAGCGCACGCAGTATTTT. Its translation is CASSPSGERTQYF.